This TCR beta chain was identified in a study of T cells expressing NK-cell markers. Study-wide context: Among eight sequenced donors, seven carried HCMV seropositivity while one was seronegative.

The length of the CDR3 is 15 residues. Germline V gives CDR1 MDHEN, CDR2 SYDVKM. UMIs were included in TCR beta cDNA generated by 5'RACE template switching. TCRdb reprocessed the 5' RACE reads, with one entry per CDR3 protein and no DNA. The ten most abundant clones cover around 0.42% of a sample with more than 250,000 distinct CDR3 sequences. This TCR was recovered from a man between 18 and 29 years old in good health. Sequencing was performed on blood T cells: a sorted CD56 or NKG2C T cell subset, CD4+ or CD8+ T cells, or bulk PBMC T cells (not recorded which). The chain links TRBV28 to TRBJ2-5; the D gene TCRdb calls, TRBD1, cannot be checked with no DNA. The CDR3 spells CASRLGGAGQETQYF.